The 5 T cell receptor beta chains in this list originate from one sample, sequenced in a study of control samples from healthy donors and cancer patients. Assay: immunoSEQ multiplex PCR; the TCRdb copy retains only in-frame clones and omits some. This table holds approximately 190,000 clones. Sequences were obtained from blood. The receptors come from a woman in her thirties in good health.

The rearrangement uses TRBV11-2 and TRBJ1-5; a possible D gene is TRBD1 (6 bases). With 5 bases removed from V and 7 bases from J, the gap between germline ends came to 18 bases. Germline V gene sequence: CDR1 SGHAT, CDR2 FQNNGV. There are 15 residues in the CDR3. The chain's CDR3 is CASSQLQGRGQPQHF. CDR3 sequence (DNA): TGTGCCAGCAGCCAACTTCAGGGAAGGGGGCAGCCCCAGCATTTT.

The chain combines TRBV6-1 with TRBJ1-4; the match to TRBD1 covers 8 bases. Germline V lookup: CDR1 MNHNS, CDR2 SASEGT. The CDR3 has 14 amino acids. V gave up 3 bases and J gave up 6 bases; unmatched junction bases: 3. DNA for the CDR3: TGTGCCAGCAGTGAGTGGGGACAGGATGAAAAACTGTTTTTT. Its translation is CASSEWGQDEKLFF.

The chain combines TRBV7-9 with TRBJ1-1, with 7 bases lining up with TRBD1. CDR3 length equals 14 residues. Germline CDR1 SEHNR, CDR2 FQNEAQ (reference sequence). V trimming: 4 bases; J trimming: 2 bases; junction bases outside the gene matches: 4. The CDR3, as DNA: TGTGCCAGCAGCTCTTACAGGGGCAACACTGAAGCTTTCTTT. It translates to CASSSYRGNTEAFF.

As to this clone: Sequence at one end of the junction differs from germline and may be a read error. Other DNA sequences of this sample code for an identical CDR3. The CDR3 DNA sequence: TGCGCCACCAGCACCCCTCCGAGGGGGGATGGCAATCAGCCCCAGCATTTT. Encoded protein: CATSTPPRGDGNQPQHF. V usage is TRBV15 and J usage is TRBJ1-5; tentative D call: TRBD1 (6 bases). Germline V gene data show CDR1 as LNHNV and CDR2 as YYDKDF (reference sequence). This CDR3 has 17 amino acids. Variable domain in full (rest from reference TRBV15 and TRBJ1-5): DAMVIQNPRYQVTQFGKPVTLSCSQTLNHNVMYWYQQKSSQAPKLLFHYYDKDFNNEADTPDNFQSRRPNTSFCFLDIRSPGLGDTAMYLCATSTPPRGDGNQPQHFGDGTRLSIL.

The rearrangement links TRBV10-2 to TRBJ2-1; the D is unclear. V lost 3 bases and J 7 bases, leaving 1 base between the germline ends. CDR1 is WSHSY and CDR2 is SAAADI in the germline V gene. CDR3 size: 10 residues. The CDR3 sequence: CASSENEQFF. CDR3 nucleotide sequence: TGCGCCAGCAGTGAAAATGAGCAGTTCTTC.